One sample yielded the 7 T cell receptor beta chains listed below, sequenced in a study of cytomegalovirus exposure and HLA in healthy donors. Profiling relied on immunoSEQ multiplex PCR, and the TCRdb table lists in-frame clones only, not all of them. The sample lists around 350,000 clones; just over 85% were seen once. The sample consisted of PBMCs. The receptor source for this set is a woman younger than 35 in good health and CMV-seronegative.

This rearrangement joins TRBV7-9 to TRBJ1-1, with TRBD1 as a possible D gene (6 bases). The CDR3 runs to 15 residues. Between the trimmed V and J ends, which lost 6 bases and 0 bases, there was a span of 14 bases. Germline V gene data show CDR1 as SEHNR and CDR2 as FQNEAQ (reference sequence). This CDR3 is CASRQTGSMNTEAFF. In DNA form, the CDR3 reads TGTGCCAGCAGACAGACAGGCTCAATGAACACTGAAGCTTTCTTT.

The chain joins TRBV30 to TRBJ1-3, with D possibly being TRBD1 (6 bases). This CDR3 region has 12 residues. Per the germline V gene, CDR1 is GTSNPN and CDR2 is SVGIG (reference sequence). The ends were cut back, 8 bases at V and 0 bases at J, with 8 bases in the middle. CDR3 sequence reads: CARQDSGNTIYF. DNA for the CDR3: TGTGCCCGACAGGACTCTGGAAACACCATATATTTT.

V usage is TRBV9 and J usage is TRBJ1-4; TRBD1 matches 8 bases. The V gene's germline CDR1 is SGDLS and CDR2 YYNGEE. Unmatched junction bases numbered 6, after V lost 3 bases and J lost 8 bases. CDR3 length equals 14 residues. CDR3 sequence reads: CASSGQGSGEKLFF. CDR3 sequence (DNA): TGTGCCAGCAGCGGACAGGGGTCTGGGGAAAAACTGTTTTTT.

This clone has only a few counts. This chain's CDR3 is CAWSTGYGGNQPQHF. The CDR3, as DNA: TGTGCCTGGAGTACAGGGTACGGGGGGAATCAGCCCCAGCATTTT. The rearrangement joins TRBV30 to TRBJ1-5, with D possibly being TRBD1 (6 bases). Germline assignment: CDR1 GTSNPN and CDR2 SVGIG (reference sequence). The CDR3 covers 15 residues. V lost 2 bases and J lost 4, with 15 bases in between.

This chain uses TRBV27 with TRBJ2-3; 15 nucleotides line up with TRBD2. Germline values: CDR1 MNHEY, CDR2 SMNVEV (reference sequence). V was clipped by 5 bases and J by 6 bases; unmatched bases: 6. The CDR3 covers 16 residues. CDR3 protein: CASSPRTSGGADTQYF. The CDR3 region has the DNA TGTGCCAGCAGTCCGCGGACTAGCGGGGGGGCGGATACGCAGTATTTT.

This clone was picked up a small number of times. Other DNA sequences in this specimen translate into the identical CDR3. The rearrangement uses TRBV28 and TRBJ1-2; perhaps TRBD1 as D (5 bases). CDR1 is MDHEN, CDR2 SYDVKM, per germline. V gave up 3 bases and J gave up 4 bases, with 6 bases separating them. This CDR3 is 12 amino acids long. The DNA for the CDR3 is TGTGCCAGCAGTTTGCAGGGCTATGGCTACACCTTC. Its protein is CASSLQGYGYTF.

The V gene is TRBV9, the J gene TRBJ2-3, with 10 nucleotides matching TRBD2. CDR1 is SGDLS, CDR2 YYNGEE, per germline. The CDR3 sequence is 16 residues long. V shed 0 bases, J shed 6 bases, and the junction held 7 bases outside the gene matches. CDR3 in DNA: TGTGCCAGCAGCGTAGGCCCAGCGGGGGGGCGGGATACGCAGTATTTT. Translation gives CASSVGPAGGRDTQYF.